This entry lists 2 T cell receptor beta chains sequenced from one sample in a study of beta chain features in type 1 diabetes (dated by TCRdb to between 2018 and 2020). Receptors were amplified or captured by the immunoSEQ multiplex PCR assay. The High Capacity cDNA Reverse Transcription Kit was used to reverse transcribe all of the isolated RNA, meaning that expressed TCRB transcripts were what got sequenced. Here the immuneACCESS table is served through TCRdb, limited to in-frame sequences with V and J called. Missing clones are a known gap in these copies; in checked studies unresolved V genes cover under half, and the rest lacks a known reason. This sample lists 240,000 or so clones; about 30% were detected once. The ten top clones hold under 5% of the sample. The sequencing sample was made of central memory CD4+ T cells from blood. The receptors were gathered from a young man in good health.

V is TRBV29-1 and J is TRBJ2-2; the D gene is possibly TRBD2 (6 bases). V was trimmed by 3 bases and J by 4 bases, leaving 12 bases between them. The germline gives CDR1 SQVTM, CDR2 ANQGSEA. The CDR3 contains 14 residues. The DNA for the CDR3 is TGCAGCGTTGAGCCATCGACTAGCACCGGGGAGCTGTTTTTT. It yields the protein CSVEPSTSTGELFF.

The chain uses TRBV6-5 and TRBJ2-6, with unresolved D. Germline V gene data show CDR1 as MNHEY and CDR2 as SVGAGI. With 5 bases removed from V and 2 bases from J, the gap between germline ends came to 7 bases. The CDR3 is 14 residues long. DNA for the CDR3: TGTGCCAGCAGTGACCGAACTGGGGCCAACGTCCTGACTTTC. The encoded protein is CASSDRTGANVLTF.